These 29 T cell receptor beta chains were all obtained from the same sample, sequenced in a study of control samples from healthy donors and cancer patients. TCRdb's table, derived via immunoSEQ multiplex PCR, lists solely in-frame clones and lacks some. The sample lists 160,000 or so clones, more than 85% occurring once. The sequenced sample was blood. The receptors were gathered from a man between 50 and 59 years old in good health.

This clone was seen more than once but under ten times. Other DNA sequences within the sample encode an identical CDR3. The rearrangement uses TRBV6-4 and TRBJ2-1; weak D call: TRBD2 (6 bases). Trimming shortened V by 6 bases and J by 7 bases, and 13 bases separated the two germline ends. There are 13 residues in the CDR3. CDR1 and CDR2 from the germline V gene are MRHNA and SNTAGT. The CDR3 reads CASSVGAGNEQFF. The CDR3 DNA is TGTGCCAGCAGCGTAGGGGCGGGGAATGAGCAGTTCTTC.

The CDR3 nucleotides are TGTGCCAGCAGCCGGGACAGGTTCAATGAGCAGTTCTTC. As protein: CASSRDRFNEQFF. This chain uses TRBV6-4 with TRBJ2-1, with 8 bases aligning to TRBD1. CDR3 length: 13 residues. Trimming took 6 bases from V and 6 from J; bases not matched to a gene: 4. From germline, CDR1 is MRHNA and CDR2 SNTAGT.

This clone was found once. The rearrangement joins TRBV6-5 to TRBJ2-7; the D is unclear. Trimming stripped 5 bases from V and 0 bases from J, with 14 bases between. Germline-derived CDR1 and CDR2 are MNHEY and SVGAGI. CDR3 length: 15 residues. CDR3 DNA sequence: TGTGCCAGCAGTAAACCTGGGGTACTCTCCTACGAGCAGTACTTC. Translating gives CASSKPGVLSYEQYF.

The V gene is TRBV25-1, the J gene TRBJ2-1; the D gene could be TRBD1 or TRBD2 (6 bases each). Deletions cut 0 bases from V and 5 bases from J, with 11 bases between. The CDR3 totals 15 residues. Germline values: CDR1 MGHDK, CDR2 SYGVNS. The CDR3 nucleotides read TGTGCCAGCAGTGAATACGGGGGCGCGCACAATGAGCAGTTCTTC. Its protein product is CASSEYGGAHNEQFF.

This clone was counted once. This chain uses TRBV6-5 with TRBJ1-1; 7 bases agree with TRBD1. J was trimmed by 11 bases and V by 4 bases; bases with no gene match: 16. The germline CDR1 and CDR2 sequences are MNHEY and SVGAGI. The CDR3 sequence is 15 residues long. The CDR3 protein is CASSSQPSQGQAAFF. CDR3 bases: TGTGCCAGCAGTTCCCAACCCTCACAGGGGCAGGCGGCTTTCTTT.

The chain combines TRBV15 with TRBJ2-7; no clear D. V was trimmed by 0 bases and J by 4 bases, leaving 7 bases between them. Germline CDR1 is LNHNV and CDR2 is YYDKDF (reference sequence). CDR3 length: 13 residues. The CDR3 loop reads CATSRDRSYEQYF. Here the CDR3 DNA reads TGTGCCACCAGCAGAGACAGGAGTTACGAGCAGTACTTC.

V and J are TRBV6-1 and TRBJ1-3, with 9 bases aligning to TRBD1. The length of the CDR3 is 17 residues. With V trimmed by 4 bases and J by 0 bases, 7 bases remained unmatched. Looked up from germline, CDR1 is MNHNS and CDR2 is SASEGT. The CDR3 is CASSARTGDYSGNTIYF. For the CDR3, the DNA is TGTGCCAGCAGTGCCCGGACAGGGGACTACTCTGGAAACACCATATATTTT.

The genes are TRBV10-3 and TRBJ2-7; 7 bases agree with TRBD1. Unmatched junction bases numbered 12, after V lost 5 bases and J lost 5 bases. Germline V lookup: CDR1 ENHRY, CDR2 SYGVKD. The CDR3 is made up of 15 amino acids. The CDR3 nucleotides read TGTGCCATCAGTATCACGAATACAGGGGCAAACGAGCAGTACTTC. Translating it yields CAISITNTGANEQYF.

A single count supports this clone. The V gene is TRBV7-9, the J gene TRBJ1-2, with D possibly matching TRBD1 (6 bases). Trimming took off 1 base at V and 2 bases at J, with 17 bases between the two ends. This CDR3 spans 17 amino acids. Germline CDR1 and CDR2: SEHNR and FQNEAQ (reference sequence). In DNA, the CDR3 is TGTGCCAGCAGCTTAGAACCCAGGGGTGTTCGCAACTATGGCTACACCTTC. This translates into CASSLEPRGVRNYGYTF.

This sequence joins TRBV5-4 and TRBJ1-5, with D tentatively TRBD1 (5 bases). Looked up from germline, CDR1 is SGHNT and CDR2 is YYREEE (reference sequence). The length of the CDR3 is 15 residues. V was pared by 0 bases and J by 6 bases, with 13 bases between. The CDR3 DNA reads TGTGCCAGCAGCTTGGGAGGGGAAGTGGGTCAGCCCCAGCATTTT. This sequence encodes CASSLGGEVGQPQHF.

Note on this clone: Other DNA sequences of this sample code for an identical CDR3. This chain links TRBV2 with TRBJ1-5, with D possibly TRBD1 on 6 matching bases. Looked up from germline, CDR1 is SNHLY and CDR2 is FYNNEI. V was clipped by 3 bases and J by 3 bases, with 12 bases between them. The CDR3 covers 15 residues. The CDR3 region has the DNA TGTGCCAGCAGTGAGGCAGGACAGTCCAATCAGCCCCAGCATTTT. It encodes CASSEAGQSNQPQHF.

The chain carries TRBV15 and TRBJ2-5, with 8 bases lining up with TRBD1. The CDR3 has 12 residues. Germline values: CDR1 LNHNV, CDR2 YYDKDF (reference sequence). J lost 13 bases, V lost 3 bases, and 7 bases had no gene match. CDR3 bases: TGTGCCACCAGCAGCGCGTTCGACAGGGGGTACTTC. Protein: CATSSAFDRGYF.

The chain joins TRBV24-1 to TRBJ2-5; D is tentatively TRBD1 or TRBD2 (8 bases each). This CDR3 comprises 16 residues. Germline V lookup: CDR1 KGHDR, CDR2 SFDVKD. V was shortened by 4 bases and J by 1 base, with 15 bases between the two germline ends. The CDR3 coding sequence is TGTGCCACCAGTGACGCGGGAGGACAGGGCCAAGAGACCCAGTACTTC. The encoded protein is CATSDAGGQGQETQYF.

This sequence joins TRBV7-3 and TRBJ2-1; 8 bases match TRBD2. The germline CDR1 and CDR2 sequences are SGHTA and FQGTGA. The CDR3 runs 16 residues. Trimming cost V 2 bases and J 0 bases; bases outside gene matches: 3. For the CDR3, the DNA is TGTGCCAGCAGCTTAGACAGCGGGAGCTCCTACAATGAGCAGTTCTTC. Protein sequence: CASSLDSGSSYNEQFF.

The rearrangement uses TRBV6-4 and TRBJ1-2, with TRBD1 matching 7 bases. The CDR3 is 15 amino acids. V shed 4 bases, J shed 2 bases, and the junction held 7 bases outside the gene matches. The V gene's germline CDR1 is MRHNA and CDR2 SNTAGT. Here the CDR3 reads CASSAKAGQNYGYTF. The CDR3 bases are TGTGCCAGCAGTGCCAAAGCGGGACAGAACTATGGCTACACCTTC.

The chain is built from TRBV7-9 and TRBJ1-3; the D gene is possibly TRBD1 (6 bases). CDR3 length: 14 amino acids. Trimming removed 4 bases at V and 6 bases at J, with 13 bases between. CDR1 and CDR2 (germline): SEHNR, FQNEAQ (reference sequence). The CDR3 loop is CASSSTGPENTIYF. For the CDR3, the DNA is TGTGCCAGCAGCTCTACAGGGCCTGAAAACACCATATATTTT. Combining the CDR3 with reference TRBV7-9 and TRBJ1-3 gives the whole variable domain DTGVSQNPRHKITKRGQNVTFRCDPISEHNRLYWYRQTLGQGPEFLTYFQNEAQLEKSRLLSDRFSAERPKGSFSTLEIQRTEQGDSAMYLCASSSTGPENTIYFGEGSWLTVV.

The genes are TRBV6-6 and TRBJ1-4, with D maybe TRBD1 (6 bases). The V gene lost 6 bases and the J gene lost 5 bases, with 13 bases spanning the gap. The germline V gene encodes CDR1 MNHNY and CDR2 SVGAGI (reference sequence). This CDR3 is built from 14 residues. The CDR3 protein is CASSRDMANEKLFF. As DNA, the CDR3 is TGTGCCAGCAGCCGGGACATGGCGAATGAAAAACTGTTTTTT.

This rearrangement joins TRBV2 to TRBJ1-5; D unclear. Deletions cut 2 bases from V and 5 bases from J, with 13 bases between. The CDR3 loop spans 15 amino acids. Germline V CDR1 and CDR2: SNHLY, FYNNEI. CDR3 residues: CASSEPFGRDQPQHF. The DNA of the CDR3 is TGTGCCAGCAGTGAACCTTTCGGACGTGATCAGCCCCAGCATTTT.

The gene calls are TRBV5-5 and TRBJ2-7, with no clear D. This CDR3 comprises 13 residues. Germline V gene data show CDR1 as SGHKS and CDR2 as YYEKEE (reference sequence). V lost 1 base and J lost 1, with 6 bases in between. The CDR3 DNA sequence: TGTGCCAGCAGCTTGTTCAGTTCCTACGAGCAGTACTTC. The encoded protein is CASSLFSSYEQYF.

This clone was found once. V usage is TRBV10-3 and J usage is TRBJ2-1; tentative D call: TRBD1 (6 bases). This CDR3 spans 11 amino acids. Trimming left V 6 bases short and J 9 bases short, with 9 bases between. CDR1 and CDR2 from the germline V gene are ENHRY and SYGVKD. CDR3 sequence: CAISIGGEQFF. The DNA of the CDR3 is TGTGCCATCAGCATAGGGGGTGAGCAGTTCTTC.

The rearrangement joins TRBV10-2 to TRBJ1-2; D is unclear. Per the germline V gene, CDR1 is WSHSY and CDR2 is SAAADI. The CDR3 contains 13 residues. The V end was cut by 4 bases, the J end by 5 bases, with 11 bases between. CDR3 amino acids: CASSGGERYGYTF. The CDR3 DNA is TGCGCCAGCAGTGGAGGAGAGCGGTATGGCTACACCTTC.

The V call is TRBV29-1, the J call TRBJ2-7, with D possibly called TRBD1 or TRBD2 (5 bases each). Germline V lookup: CDR1 SQVTM, CDR2 ANQGSEA. CDR3 length: 11 residues. V was trimmed by 6 bases and J by 2 bases, leaving 8 bases between them. The CDR3, as DNA: TGCAGCGTCGGGGCCGCCTACGAGCAGTACTTC. It is translated as CSVGAAYEQYF.

V and J are TRBV5-1 and TRBJ2-3; 10 positions agree with TRBD1. This CDR3 region has 17 residues. The germline V gene encodes CDR1 SGHRS and CDR2 YFSETQ. V was clipped by 3 bases and J by 1 base; unmatched bases: 8. Written as DNA, the CDR3 is TGCGCCAGCAGCTCTTCAGGGGGGACAGGGGGCACAGATACGCAGTATTTT. It translates to CASSSSGGTGGTDTQYF.

This chain joins TRBV2 and TRBJ2-5, with 8 bases aligning to TRBD1. The V gene's germline CDR1 is SNHLY and CDR2 FYNNEI. The V segment lost 2 bases and the J segment 6 bases; nucleotides outside the gene matches: 14. The CDR3 spans 17 residues. The CDR3 is CASSEHSSGGAYQTQYF. CDR3 bases: TGTGCCAGCAGTGAACATAGCTCAGGGGGCGCATATCAGACCCAGTACTTC.

The gene calls are TRBV4-2 and TRBJ1-3; no reliable D call. V gave up 2 bases and J gave up 1 base, with 0 bases separating them. The germline CDR1 and CDR2 sequences are LGHNA and YNFKEQ. This CDR3 region has 12 residues. The CDR3 region has the DNA TGTGCCAGCAGCCAATCTGGAAACACCATATATTTT. It specifies CASSQSGNTIYF.

The genes are TRBV15 and TRBJ2-7; TRBD1 agrees at 7 bases. With 5 bases clipped from V and 3 bases from J, the junction kept 10 bases outside the gene matches. Germline assignment: CDR1 LNHNV and CDR2 YYDKDF (reference sequence). The CDR3 runs 15 residues. This chain's CDR3 is CATSPPGQNFYEQYF. The CDR3 nucleotides read TGTGCCACCAGCCCCCCGGGACAGAACTTCTACGAGCAGTACTTC.

J is TRBJ1-2 and V is TRBV5-6; TRBD1 might be the D (6 bases). The V gene's germline CDR1 is SGHDT and CDR2 YYEEEE. The V and J ends lost 0 bases and 4 bases respectively, with 13 bases between them. The CDR3 loop spans 15 amino acids. CDR3 loop: CASSLVGGPSYGYTF. The CDR3 DNA reads as TGTGCCAGCAGCTTGGTAGGGGGACCCTCCTATGGCTACACCTTC.

This clone has more than one count but fewer than ten. The genes are TRBV10-3 and TRBJ2-7; 10 bases line up with TRBD2. J lost 6 bases, V lost 7 bases, and 6 bases had no gene match. This CDR3 has 13 amino acids. Germline V gene sequence: CDR1 ENHRY, CDR2 SYGVKD. The CDR3 sequence: CAIKLAGVSEQYF. The CDR3 DNA reads as TGTGCCATCAAGCTAGCGGGAGTAAGCGAGCAGTACTTC.

This sequence joins TRBV28 and TRBJ1-5; D is ambiguous. CDR1 is MDHEN and CDR2 is SYDVKM in the germline V gene. Trimming removed 8 bases at V and 0 bases at J, with 14 bases between. There are 15 residues in the CDR3. CDR3 amino acids: CASCTAGISNQPQHF. In DNA form, the CDR3 reads TGTGCCAGCTGTACGGCGGGGATTAGCAATCAGCCCCAGCATTTT.